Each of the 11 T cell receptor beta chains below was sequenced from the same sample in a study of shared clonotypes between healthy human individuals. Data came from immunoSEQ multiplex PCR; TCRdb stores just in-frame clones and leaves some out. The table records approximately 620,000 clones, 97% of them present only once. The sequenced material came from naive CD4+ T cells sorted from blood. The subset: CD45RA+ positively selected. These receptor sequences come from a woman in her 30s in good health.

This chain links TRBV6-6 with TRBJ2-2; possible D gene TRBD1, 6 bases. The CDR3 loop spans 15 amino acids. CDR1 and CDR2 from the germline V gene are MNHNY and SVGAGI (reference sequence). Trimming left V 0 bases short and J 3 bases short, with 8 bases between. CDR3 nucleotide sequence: TGTGCCAGCAGTTACTCTCAGGGGTACACCGGGGAGCTGTTTTTT. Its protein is CASSYSQGYTGELFF.

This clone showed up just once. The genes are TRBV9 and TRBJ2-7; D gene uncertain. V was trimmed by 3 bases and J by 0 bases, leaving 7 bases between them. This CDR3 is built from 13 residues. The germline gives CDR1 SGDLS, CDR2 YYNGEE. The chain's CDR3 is CASSALGSYEQYF. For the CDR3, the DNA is TGTGCCAGCAGCGCCCTTGGCTCCTACGAGCAGTACTTC. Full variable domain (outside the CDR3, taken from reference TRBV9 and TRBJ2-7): DSGVTQTPKHLITATGQRVTLRCSPRSGDLSVYWYQQSLDQGLQFLIQYYNGEERAKGNILERFSAQQFPDLHSELNLSSLELGDSALYFCASSALGSYEQYFGPGTRLTVT.

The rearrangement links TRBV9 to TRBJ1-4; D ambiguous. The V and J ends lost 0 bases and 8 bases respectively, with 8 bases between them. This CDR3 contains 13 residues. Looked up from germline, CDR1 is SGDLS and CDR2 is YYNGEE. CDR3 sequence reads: CASSVGIWEKLFF. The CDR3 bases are TGTGCCAGCAGCGTAGGGATTTGGGAAAAACTGTTTTTT.

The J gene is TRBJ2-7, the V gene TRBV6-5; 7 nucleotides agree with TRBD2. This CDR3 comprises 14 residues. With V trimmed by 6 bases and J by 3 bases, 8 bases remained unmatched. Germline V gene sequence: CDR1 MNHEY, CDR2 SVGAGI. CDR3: CASRFPGGNYEQYF. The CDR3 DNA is TGTGCCAGCAGATTCCCGGGAGGCAACTACGAGCAGTACTTC.

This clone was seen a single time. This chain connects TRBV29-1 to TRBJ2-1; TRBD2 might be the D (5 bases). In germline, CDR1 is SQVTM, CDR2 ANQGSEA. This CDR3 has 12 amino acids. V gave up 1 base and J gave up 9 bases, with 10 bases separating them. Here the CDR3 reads CSVEGRTGEQFF. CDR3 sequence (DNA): TGCAGCGTTGAAGGGAGGACCGGTGAGCAGTTCTTC.

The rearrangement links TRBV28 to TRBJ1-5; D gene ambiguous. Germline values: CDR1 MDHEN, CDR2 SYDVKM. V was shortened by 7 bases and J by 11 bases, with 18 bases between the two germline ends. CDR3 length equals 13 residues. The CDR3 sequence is CASKDTSGQSQHF. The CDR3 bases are TGTGCCAGCAAAGACACGTCTGGCCAGTCCCAGCATTTT.

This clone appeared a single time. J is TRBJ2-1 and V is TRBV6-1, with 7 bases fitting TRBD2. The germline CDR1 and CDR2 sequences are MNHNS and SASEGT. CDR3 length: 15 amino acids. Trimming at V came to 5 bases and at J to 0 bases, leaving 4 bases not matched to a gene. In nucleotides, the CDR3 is TGTGCCAGCAGTCCAAGCGGGAACTCCTACAATGAGCAGTTCTTC. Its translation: CASSPSGNSYNEQFF.

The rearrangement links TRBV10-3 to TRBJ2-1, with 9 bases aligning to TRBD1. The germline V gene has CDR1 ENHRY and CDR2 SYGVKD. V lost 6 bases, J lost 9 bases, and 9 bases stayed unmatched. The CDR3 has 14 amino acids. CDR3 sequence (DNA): TGTGCCATCAGCACAGGGGGCGCGGAGGGTGAGCAGTTCTTC. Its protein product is CAISTGGAEGEQFF.

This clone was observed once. The CDR3 region is CASSPGHFGEQYF. DNA for the CDR3: TGTGCCAGCAGCCCCGGACATTTTGGGGAGCAGTACTTC. The gene calls are TRBV28 and TRBJ2-7; tentative D call: TRBD1 (5 bases). The ends were cut back, 6 bases at V and 7 bases at J, with 16 bases in the middle. Per the germline V gene, CDR1 is MDHEN and CDR2 is SYDVKM. CDR3 length equals 13 residues.

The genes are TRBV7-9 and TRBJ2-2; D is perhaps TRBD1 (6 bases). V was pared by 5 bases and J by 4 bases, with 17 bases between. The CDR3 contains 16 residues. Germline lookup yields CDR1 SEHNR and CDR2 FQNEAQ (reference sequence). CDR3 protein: CASSPWGPAGTGELFF. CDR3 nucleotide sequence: TGTGCCAGCAGCCCGTGGGGGCCCGCGGGCACCGGGGAGCTGTTTTTT.

The CDR3 region has the DNA TGTGCCAGCAGTACAGGGGGTGTCGGAGAGACCCAGTACTTC. Encoded protein: CASSTGGVGETQYF. The V gene is TRBV28, the J gene TRBJ2-5; 8 positions agree with TRBD1. Looked up from germline, CDR1 is MDHEN and CDR2 is SYDVKM. The trim removed 5 bases at V and 4 bases at J, leaving 6 bases unmatched. The CDR3 is made up of 14 amino acids.